One sample yielded the 19 T cell receptor beta chains listed below, sequenced in a study of OX40 agonist ivuxolimab in advanced cancers. Clones were read by immunoSEQ multiplex PCR, and TCRdb kept only the in-frame ones, dropping some. The data show tens of thousands of clones, 70% to 90% seen once. Sequenced here: CD4+ or CD8+ T cells sorted from blood, sampled in a trial of the OX40 agonist ivuxolimab. Receptors were obtained from an adult with an advanced solid tumor such as melanoma, head and neck, liver or kidney cancer.

The chain uses TRBV27 and TRBJ2-7; 7 bases map to TRBD1. CDR1 is MNHEY and CDR2 is SMNVEV in the germline V gene (reference sequence). This CDR3 has 13 residues. V dropped 4 bases and J dropped 6; count of bases not matched to a gene: 6. CDR3 region: CASSYAGGGEQYF. Written as DNA, the CDR3 is TGTGCCAGCAGTTATGCAGGGGGTGGCGAGCAGTACTTC.

V gene TRBV4-1 combines with J gene TRBJ1-3; D is uncertain. The V end lost 0 bases, the J end lost 0 bases, and 6 bases lay between the germline ends. The V gene's germline CDR1 is MGHRA and CDR2 YSYEKL. The CDR3 contains 15 residues. In DNA, the CDR3 is TGCGCCAGCAGCCAAGATCCACTCTCTGGAAACACCATATATTTT. Translating gives CASSQDPLSGNTIYF.

The chain carries TRBV7-2 and TRBJ2-5; tentatively, D is TRBD2 (6 bases). The germline CDR1 and CDR2 sequences are SGHTA and FQGNSA. V was trimmed by 0 bases and J by 5 bases, leaving 7 bases between them. The CDR3 loop spans 13 amino acids. The CDR3 DNA sequence: TGTGCCAGCAGCTTAGCCGGGACTGAGACCCAGTACTTC. Translated, it gives CASSLAGTETQYF.

This clone occurred a few times. V usage is TRBV7-2 and J usage is TRBJ2-7; 14 bases map to TRBD2. In germline, CDR1 is SGHTA, CDR2 FQGNSA. Trimming at V came to 4 bases and at J to 8 bases, leaving 4 bases not matched to a gene. This CDR3 region has 14 residues. In DNA form, the CDR3 reads TGTGCCAGCAGCTCGGGGACTAGCGGGAGCAAGCAGTACTTC. Translating gives CASSSGTSGSKQYF.

Comments on this clone: The sample holds other DNA sequences that translate to the same CDR3. The chain is built from TRBV19 and TRBJ1-1; D remains ambiguous. The germline V gene encodes CDR1 LNHDA and CDR2 SQIVND (reference sequence). The CDR3 is made up of 13 amino acids. V lost 1 base and J 1 base, leaving 4 bases between the germline ends. The CDR3 nucleotides read TGTGCCAGTAGTATAGGCGGGAACACTGAAGCTTTCTTT. This gives the protein CASSIGGNTEAFF.

V is TRBV19 and J is TRBJ2-2; 11 positions agree with TRBD2. The CDR3 runs 18 residues. The J segment lost 2 bases and the V segment lost 5 bases, leaving 10 bases of the junction unmatched. CDR1 and CDR2 from the germline V gene are LNHDA and SQIVND (reference sequence). DNA of the CDR3: TGTGCCAGTAGTCTGGGACTAGCGGAAGCCCCCAACACCGGGGAGCTGTTTTTT. Its translation: CASSLGLAEAPNTGELFF.

The chain employs TRBV7-8 and TRBJ2-1, with D perhaps assigned TRBD1 or TRBD2 (5 bases each). CDR1 is SGHVS and CDR2 is FQNEAQ in the germline V gene. CDR3 length: 16 residues. V was shortened by 1 base and J by 4 bases, with 14 bases between the two germline ends. CDR3 sequence: CASSLGGQGMYNEQFF. Here the CDR3 DNA reads TGTGCCAGCAGCTTAGGAGGGCAGGGTATGTACAATGAGCAGTTCTTC.

CDR3 sequence (DNA): TGTGCCAGCAGCTTTAGCGGGAGCAGCGGCAATGAGCAGTTCTTC. It yields the protein CASSFSGSSGNEQFF. The chain couples TRBV7-2 to TRBJ2-1, with 9 bases lining up with TRBD2. The V gene end was trimmed by 3 bases and the J gene end by 6 bases; junction bases not matched to a gene: 6. This CDR3 region has 15 residues. From germline, CDR1 is SGHTA and CDR2 FQGNSA.

Only a few counts were recorded for this clone. CDR3 in DNA: TGTGCCAGCAGTTACTCGAGGGGTAACTATGGCTACACCTTC. Its translation: CASSYSRGNYGYTF. The V gene is TRBV6-7, the J gene TRBJ1-2, with a tentative D call TRBD1 (5 bases). TRBV6-7 is designated an ORF whose function remains uncertain. CDR3 length equals 14 residues. Trimming shortened V by 0 bases and J by 1 base, and 6 bases separated the two germline ends.

This chain uses TRBV7-8 with TRBJ1-1; no clear D gene. V was clipped by 3 bases and J by 0 bases, with 11 bases between them. There are 15 residues in the CDR3. Germline CDR1 reads SGHVS; CDR2 reads FQNEAQ. The chain's CDR3 is CASSFSRQMNTEAFF. In DNA, the CDR3 is TGTGCCAGCAGCTTCTCGAGACAAATGAACACTGAAGCTTTCTTT. Using reference TRBV7-8 and TRBJ1-1 for the parts outside the CDR3, the full variable domain is GAGVSQSPRYKVAKRGQDVALRCDPISGHVSLFWYQQALGQGPEFLTYFQNEAQLDKSGLPSDRFFAERPEGSVSTLKIQRTQQEDSAVYLCASSFSRQMNTEAFFGQGTRLTVV.

The genes are TRBV15 and TRBJ2-3, with 9 bases matching TRBD2. This CDR3 contains 17 residues. CDR1 and CDR2 from the germline V gene are LNHNV and YYDKDF (reference sequence). The V segment lost 0 bases and the J segment 0 bases; nucleotides outside the gene matches: 4. This CDR3 reads CATSRDSLAGSTDTQYF. Written as DNA, the CDR3 is TGTGCCACCAGCAGAGATAGCCTAGCGGGGAGCACAGATACGCAGTATTTT.

The CDR3 bases are TGTGCCATCAGTGAGTGGGTTCTAGGCCTAGCGGGAGAAAAGACTGGGGCCAACGTCCTGACTTTC. This translates into CAISEWVLGLAGEKTGANVLTF. The gene calls are TRBV10-3 and TRBJ2-6; 10 bases agree with TRBD2. Germline-derived CDR1 and CDR2 are ENHRY and SYGVKD. The length of the CDR3 is 22 residues. The junction had 17 bases not matched to a gene; V was cut back by 1 base and J by 2 bases.

The chain is built from TRBV11-1 and TRBJ2-1; 8 bases fit TRBD2. The CDR3 has 14 residues. Per germline, CDR1 SGHAT and CDR2 FQDESV (reference sequence). The ends lost 1 base at V and 8 bases at J; junction bases unmatched: 4. The CDR3 bases are TGTGCCAGCAGCTTAGGTCTGCGGGGGGATGAGCAGTTCTTC. This gives the protein CASSLGLRGDEQFF.

The J gene is TRBJ1-1, the V gene TRBV7-6; D is perhaps TRBD1 (5 bases). The CDR3 is made up of 14 amino acids. Germline loops: CDR1 SGHVS, CDR2 FNYEAQ. With 2 bases removed from V and 3 bases from J, the gap between germline ends came to 10 bases. This CDR3 reads CASSLRWGDTEAFF. CDR3 in DNA: TGTGCCAGCAGCTTAAGATGGGGGGACACTGAAGCTTTCTTT.

This clone is termed medium-sized (0.01 to 0.1%). CDR3 loop: CASSAGQAPYEQYF. In nucleotides, the CDR3 is TGTGCCAGCAGCGCTGGACAGGCGCCCTACGAGCAGTACTTC. This chain uses TRBV9 with TRBJ2-7, with TRBD1 matching over 7 bases. In germline, CDR1 is SGDLS, CDR2 YYNGEE. The CDR3 covers 14 residues. The J segment lost 2 bases and the V segment lost 3 bases, leaving 5 bases of the junction unmatched.

Sample share makes this clone medium-sized. The CDR3 sequence: CASSPGQGLNGYTF. In DNA form, the CDR3 reads TGTGCCAGCTCACCCGGACAGGGGTTGAATGGCTACACCTTC. V usage is TRBV18 and J usage is TRBJ1-2; 9 nucleotides line up with TRBD1. Germline CDR1 and CDR2: KGHSH and LQKENI. V trimming: 3 bases; J trimming: 6 bases; junction bases outside the gene matches: 5. This CDR3 is built from 14 residues.

The chain couples TRBV27 to TRBJ2-1; no clear D. Trimming took off 0 bases at V and 2 bases at J, with 8 bases between the two ends. The CDR3 covers 15 residues. CDR1 and CDR2 from the germline V gene are MNHEY and SMNVEV (reference sequence). The CDR3 nucleotides are TGTGCCAGCAGTTTATCGGGTCCTACCTACAATGAGCAGTTCTTC. Residues: CASSLSGPTYNEQFF.

The rearrangement joins TRBV27 to TRBJ2-7, with D hard to call. V was trimmed by 1 base and J by 3 bases, leaving 4 bases between them. Germline loops: CDR1 MNHEY, CDR2 SMNVEV (reference sequence). The CDR3 is made up of 12 amino acids. Here the CDR3 reads CASSLYGYEQYF. The CDR3 DNA is TGTGCCAGCAGTTTATACGGCTACGAGCAGTACTTC.

The genes are TRBV27 and TRBJ2-2; D gene unclear. V lost 6 bases and J 7 bases, leaving 12 bases between the germline ends. Germline V gene sequence: CDR1 MNHEY, CDR2 SMNVEV (reference sequence). CDR3 length: 13 amino acids. The CDR3 spells CASSLGWNGELFF. CDR3 nucleotide sequence: TGTGCCAGCAGCCTGGGGTGGAACGGGGAGCTGTTTTTT.